These 13 T cell receptor beta chains share one sample of origin, sequenced in a study of blood T cell repertoires in COVID-19 (dated by TCRdb to 2020 to 2022). Receptor libraries were prepared by the immunoSEQ multiplex PCR assay. The table comes from immuneACCESS by way of TCRdb, which keeps in-frame sequences with V and J called. Part of the clones is missing from these tables; in studies checked, under half for an unresolved V gene and the rest for unknown reasons. The sample yields under 130,000 clones; roughly 85% were counted once. The ten largest clones take up just over 3% of the sample. The sequenced sample was peripheral blood. All receptors come from a middle-aged man in a cohort sampled during active COVID-19.

The chain employs TRBV9 and TRBJ2-1; 8 nucleotides line up with TRBD2. The V gene end was trimmed by 3 bases and the J gene end by 2 bases; junction bases not matched to a gene: 4. Germline V gene data show CDR1 as SGDLS and CDR2 as YYNGEE. CDR3 length: 15 amino acids. The CDR3 bases are TGTGCCAGCAGCGCGCAAGCGGGGGCCTACAATGAGCAGTTCTTC. Encoded protein: CASSAQAGAYNEQFF.

This sequence joins TRBV6-2 or TRBV6-3 and TRBJ1-1; 8 bases line up with TRBD1. The V segment lost 6 bases and the J segment 0 bases; nucleotides outside the gene matches: 12. From germline, CDR1 is MNHEY and CDR2 SVGEGT. The CDR3 is 17 residues long. CDR3 in DNA: TGTGCCAGCAGGCCTTTCGGGACAGGCCTCATGAACACTGAAGCTTTCTTT. Protein product: CASRPFGTGLMNTEAFF.

The rearrangement uses TRBV5-1 and TRBJ1-1; D ambiguous. Trimming cost V 0 bases and J 1 base, with 7 bases left between them. This CDR3 spans 14 amino acids. CDR1 is SGHRS and CDR2 is YFSETQ in the germline V gene. CDR3 DNA: TGCGCCAGCAGCTTGGGGCTCACGAACACTGAAGCTTTCTTT. It translates to CASSLGLTNTEAFF.

The CDR3 sequence is CASSIPRRWPNEKLFF. In DNA, the CDR3 is TGTGCCAGTAGTATACCGCGGCGTTGGCCTAATGAAAAACTGTTTTTT. The chain combines TRBV19 with TRBJ1-4; D remains ambiguous. Per the germline V gene, CDR1 is LNHDA and CDR2 is SQIVND (reference sequence). The germline V and J ends were trimmed by 2 bases and 3 bases, with 13 bases remaining between them. This CDR3 is 16 amino acids long.

Concerning this clone: Other DNA sequences of this sample code for an identical CDR3. The chain uses TRBV20-1 and TRBJ1-1; D unclear. V shed 6 bases and J shed 5 bases, with 10 bases lying between them. The CDR3 has 11 residues. Germline V gene sequence: CDR1 DFQATT, CDR2 SNEGSKA (reference sequence). CDR3 protein: CSARGGTEAFF. DNA of the CDR3: TGCAGTGCCCGAGGTGGGACTGAAGCTTTCTTT.

The chain carries TRBV9 and TRBJ2-1; 11 bases are shared with TRBD2. Per germline, CDR1 SGDLS and CDR2 YYNGEE. The CDR3 totals 20 residues. V dropped 2 bases and J dropped 0; count of bases not matched to a gene: 13. The CDR3 region is CASSVIGGLAADSSYNEQFF. The CDR3 coding sequence is TGTGCCAGCAGCGTCATAGGGGGACTAGCGGCGGACAGCTCCTACAATGAGCAGTTCTTC.

The gene calls are TRBV7-8 and TRBJ1-4, with 8 bases matching TRBD1. The germline gives CDR1 SGHVS, CDR2 FQNEAQ. The junction had 6 bases not matched to a gene; V was cut back by 2 bases and J by 7 bases. CDR3 length: 15 amino acids. In nucleotides, the CDR3 is TGTGCCAGCAGCTTACAACAGGGGGGGGGTGAAAAACTGTTTTTT. Translation gives CASSLQQGGGEKLFF.

The V gene is TRBV28, the J gene TRBJ1-1; the D gene is possibly TRBD1 (6 bases). Germline CDR1 reads MDHEN; CDR2 reads SYDVKM. Trimming cost V 5 bases and J 4 bases, with 14 bases left between them. This CDR3 has 14 residues. The CDR3 DNA reads as TGTGCCAGCAGTGTCCCAGGGGTAGCCACTGAAGCTTTCTTT. Protein: CASSVPGVATEAFF.

A note on this clone: The same CDR3 arises from other DNA sequences in this sample as well. The V call is TRBV28, the J call TRBJ2-3; 8 bases are shared with TRBD2. The germline gives CDR1 MDHEN, CDR2 SYDVKM. The CDR3 totals 14 residues. The V gene end was trimmed by 5 bases and the J gene end by 2 bases; junction bases not matched to a gene: 3. CDR3 sequence: CASSRGGSTDTQYF. The DNA of the CDR3 is TGTGCCAGCAGTCGGGGGGGTTCCACAGATACGCAGTATTTT.

The CDR3 sequence is CASSNTGVETQYF. The CDR3 DNA reads TGTGCCAGTAGTAATACAGGGGTTGAGACCCAGTACTTC. The chain couples TRBV19 to TRBJ2-5, with 7 positions matching TRBD1. The CDR3 spans 13 residues. The J segment lost 5 bases and the V segment lost 4 bases, leaving 4 bases of the junction unmatched. Germline V gene data show CDR1 as LNHDA and CDR2 as SQIVND (reference sequence).

The chain recombines TRBV7-2 with TRBJ1-5, with no clear D. Trimming removed 2 bases at V and 5 bases at J, with 10 bases between. The CDR3 has 14 amino acids. Germline values: CDR1 SGHTA, CDR2 FQGNSA. CDR3 sequence reads: CASSLTGSHQPQHF. The CDR3, as DNA: TGTGCCAGCAGCTTAACGGGGTCCCATCAGCCCCAGCATTTT. Looking up the rest from reference TRBV7-2 and TRBJ1-5 gives the full variable domain: GAGVSQSPSNKVTEKGKDVELRCDPISGHTALYWYRQSLGQGLEFLIYFQGNSAPDKSGLPSDRFSAERTGGSVSTLTIQRTQQEDSAVYLCASSLTGSHQPQHFGDGTRLSIL.

The chain links TRBV18 to TRBJ1-2; perhaps TRBD1 as D (5 bases). V was trimmed by 3 bases and J by 3 bases, leaving 14 bases between them. Germline V gene lookup returns CDR1 KGHSH and CDR2 LQKENI. This CDR3 has 15 residues. CDR3 sequence: CASSPRTIPDYGYTF. The CDR3 DNA reads TGTGCCAGCTCACCTAGGACAATCCCGGACTATGGCTACACCTTC.

The chain recombines TRBV11-2 with TRBJ2-2, with D hard to call. Germline-derived CDR1 and CDR2 are SGHAT and FQNNGV. This CDR3 contains 18 residues. V shed 5 bases and J shed 5 bases, with 24 bases lying between them. Here the CDR3 DNA reads TGTGCCAGCAGCCAATTGGGCAGGATGGTGGGTGGAACCGGGGAGCTGTTTTTT. As protein: CASSQLGRMVGGTGELFF. Complete variable domain (other parts from reference TRBV11-2 and TRBJ2-2): EAGVAQSPRYKIIEKRQSVAFWCNPISGHATLYWYQQILGQGPKLLIQFQNNGVVDDSQLPKDRFSAERLKGVDSTLKIQPAKLEDSAVYLCASSQLGRMVGGTGELFFGEGSRLTVL.